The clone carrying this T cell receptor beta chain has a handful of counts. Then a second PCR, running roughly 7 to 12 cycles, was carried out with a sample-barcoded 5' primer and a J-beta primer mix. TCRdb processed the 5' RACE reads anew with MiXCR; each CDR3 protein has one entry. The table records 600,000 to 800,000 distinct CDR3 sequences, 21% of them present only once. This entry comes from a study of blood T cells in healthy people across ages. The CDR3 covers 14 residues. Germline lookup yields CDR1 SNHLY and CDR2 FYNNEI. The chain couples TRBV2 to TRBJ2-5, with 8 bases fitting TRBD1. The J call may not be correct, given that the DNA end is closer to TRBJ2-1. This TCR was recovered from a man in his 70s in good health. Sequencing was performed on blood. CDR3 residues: CASTDRVLKNEQFF. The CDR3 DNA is TGTGCCAGTACGGACAGGGTGCTCAAGAATGAGCAGTTCTTC.